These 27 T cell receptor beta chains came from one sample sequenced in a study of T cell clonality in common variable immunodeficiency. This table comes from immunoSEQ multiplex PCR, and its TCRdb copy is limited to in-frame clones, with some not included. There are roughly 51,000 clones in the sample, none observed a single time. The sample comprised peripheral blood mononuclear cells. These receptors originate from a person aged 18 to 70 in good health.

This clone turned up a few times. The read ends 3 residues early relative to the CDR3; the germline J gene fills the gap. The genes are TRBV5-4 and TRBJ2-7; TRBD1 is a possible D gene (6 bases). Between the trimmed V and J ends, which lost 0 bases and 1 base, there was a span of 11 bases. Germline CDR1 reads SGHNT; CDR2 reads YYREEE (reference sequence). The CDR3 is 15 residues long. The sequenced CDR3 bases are TGTGCCAGCAGCTTGGGGACAGAGAGTTCCTACGAG. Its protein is CASSLGTESSYE. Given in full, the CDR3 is CASSLGTESSYEQYF.

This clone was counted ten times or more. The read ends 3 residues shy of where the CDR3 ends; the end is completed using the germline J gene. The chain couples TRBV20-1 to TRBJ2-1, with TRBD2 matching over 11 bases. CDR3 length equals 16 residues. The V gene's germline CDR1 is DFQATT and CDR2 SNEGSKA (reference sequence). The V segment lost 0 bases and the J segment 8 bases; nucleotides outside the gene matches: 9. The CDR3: CSARDPLAGGPDEQFF. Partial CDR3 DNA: TGCAGTGCTAGAGACCCCCTAGCGGGAGGACCCGATGAG.

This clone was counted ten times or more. CDR3 DNA, as far as it was read: TGCAGCGTCTCTGACTGGGGGCAGTACAATGAG. This codes for CSVSDWGQYNE. From start to end, the CDR3 is CSVSDWGQYNEQFF. The rearrangement uses TRBV29-1 and TRBJ2-1; D is perhaps TRBD1 (6 bases). The read comes to an end 3 residues before the CDR3 does, leaving the germline J gene to fill in the end. Deletions cut 6 bases from V and 4 bases from J, with 16 bases between. The CDR3 length is 14 residues. Germline V CDR1 and CDR2: SQVTM, ANQGSEA.

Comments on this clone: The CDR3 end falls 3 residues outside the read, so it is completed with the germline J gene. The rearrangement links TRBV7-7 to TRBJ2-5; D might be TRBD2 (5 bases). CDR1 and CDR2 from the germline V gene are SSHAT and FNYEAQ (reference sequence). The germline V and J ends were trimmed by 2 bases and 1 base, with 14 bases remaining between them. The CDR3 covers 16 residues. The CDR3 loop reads CASSLFVASGQETQYF. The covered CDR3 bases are TGTGCCAGCAGCTTATTCGTCGCGAGCGGCCAAGAGACC.

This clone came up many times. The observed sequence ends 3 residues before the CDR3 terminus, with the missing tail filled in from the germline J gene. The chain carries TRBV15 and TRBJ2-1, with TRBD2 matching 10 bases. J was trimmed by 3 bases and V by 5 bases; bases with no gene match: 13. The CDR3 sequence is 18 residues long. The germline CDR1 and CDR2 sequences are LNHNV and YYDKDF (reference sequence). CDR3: CATSLTSGTHFFYNEQFF. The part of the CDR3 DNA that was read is TGTGCCACCAGCCTTACTAGCGGGACGCACTTTTTCTACAATGAG.

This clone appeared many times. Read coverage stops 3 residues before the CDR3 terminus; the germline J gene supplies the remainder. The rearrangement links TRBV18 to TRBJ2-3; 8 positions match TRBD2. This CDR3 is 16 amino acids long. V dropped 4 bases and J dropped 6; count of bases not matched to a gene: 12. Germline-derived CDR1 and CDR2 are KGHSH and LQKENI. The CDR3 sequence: CASSQVRTSGWDTQYF. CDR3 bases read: TGTGCCAGCTCACAAGTACGCACTAGCGGATGGGATACG. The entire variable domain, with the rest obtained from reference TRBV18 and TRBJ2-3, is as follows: NAGVMQNPRHLVRRRGQEARLRCSPMKGHSHVYWYRQLPEEGLKFMVYLQKENIIDESGMPKERFSAEFPKEGPSILRIQQVVRGDSAAYFCASSQVRTSGWDTQYFGPGTRLTVL.

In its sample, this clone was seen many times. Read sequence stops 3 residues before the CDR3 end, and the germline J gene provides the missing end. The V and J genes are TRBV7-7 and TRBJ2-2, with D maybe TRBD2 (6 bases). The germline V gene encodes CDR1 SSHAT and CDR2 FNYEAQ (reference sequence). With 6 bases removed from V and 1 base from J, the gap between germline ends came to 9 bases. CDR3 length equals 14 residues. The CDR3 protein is CASRRDLNTGELFF. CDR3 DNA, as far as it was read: TGTGCCAGCAGGCGGGATCTGAACACCGGGGAG.

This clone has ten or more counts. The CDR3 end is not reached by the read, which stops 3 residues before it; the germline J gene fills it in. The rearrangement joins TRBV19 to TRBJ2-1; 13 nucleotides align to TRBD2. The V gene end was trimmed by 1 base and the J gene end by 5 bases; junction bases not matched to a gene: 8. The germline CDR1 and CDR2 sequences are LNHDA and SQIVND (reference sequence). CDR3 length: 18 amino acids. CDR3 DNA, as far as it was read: TGTGCCAGTAGTATAGTTGGGGGACTAGCGGGGTCAAACAATGAG. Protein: CASSIVGGLAGSNNE. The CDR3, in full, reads CASSIVGGLAGSNNEQFF.

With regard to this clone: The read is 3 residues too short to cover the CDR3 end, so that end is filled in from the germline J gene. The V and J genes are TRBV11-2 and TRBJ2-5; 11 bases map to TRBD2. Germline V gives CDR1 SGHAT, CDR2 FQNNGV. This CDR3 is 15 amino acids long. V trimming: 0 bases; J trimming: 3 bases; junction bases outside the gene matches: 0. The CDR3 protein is CASSLELAGEETQYF. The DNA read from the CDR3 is TGTGCCAGCAGCTTAGAACTAGCGGGAGAAGAGACC.

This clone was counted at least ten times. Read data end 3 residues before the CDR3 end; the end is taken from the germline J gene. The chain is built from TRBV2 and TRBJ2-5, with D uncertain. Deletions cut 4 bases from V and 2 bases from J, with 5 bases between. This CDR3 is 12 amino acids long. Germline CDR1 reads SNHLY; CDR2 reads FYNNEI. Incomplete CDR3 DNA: TGTGCCAGCAGTGCGCAGCAAGAGACC. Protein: CASSAQQET. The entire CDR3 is CASSAQQETQYF.

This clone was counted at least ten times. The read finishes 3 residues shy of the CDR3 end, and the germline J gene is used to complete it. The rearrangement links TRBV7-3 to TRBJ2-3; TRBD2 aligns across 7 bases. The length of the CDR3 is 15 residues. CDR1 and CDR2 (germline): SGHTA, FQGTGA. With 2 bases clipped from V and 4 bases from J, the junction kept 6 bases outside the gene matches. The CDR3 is CASSLGLAESDTQYF. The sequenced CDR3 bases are TGTGCCAGCAGCTTAGGCCTAGCGGAGTCAGATACG.

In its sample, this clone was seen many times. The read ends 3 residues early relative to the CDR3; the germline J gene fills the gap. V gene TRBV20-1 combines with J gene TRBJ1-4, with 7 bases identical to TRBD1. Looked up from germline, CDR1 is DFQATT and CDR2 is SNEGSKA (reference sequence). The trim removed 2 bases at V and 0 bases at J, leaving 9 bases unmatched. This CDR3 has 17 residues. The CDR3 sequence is CSARRQGPNTTNEKLFF. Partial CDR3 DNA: TGCAGTGCTAGACGACAGGGCCCGAATACAACTAATGAAAAA.

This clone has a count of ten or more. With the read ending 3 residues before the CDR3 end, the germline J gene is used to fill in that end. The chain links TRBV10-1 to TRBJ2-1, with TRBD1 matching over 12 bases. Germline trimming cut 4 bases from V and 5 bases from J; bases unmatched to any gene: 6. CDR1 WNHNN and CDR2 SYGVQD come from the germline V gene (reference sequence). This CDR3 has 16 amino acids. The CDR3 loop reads CASSAPGQGANNEQFF. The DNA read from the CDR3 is TGCGCCAGCAGTGCTCCGGGACAGGGGGCCAACAATGAG.

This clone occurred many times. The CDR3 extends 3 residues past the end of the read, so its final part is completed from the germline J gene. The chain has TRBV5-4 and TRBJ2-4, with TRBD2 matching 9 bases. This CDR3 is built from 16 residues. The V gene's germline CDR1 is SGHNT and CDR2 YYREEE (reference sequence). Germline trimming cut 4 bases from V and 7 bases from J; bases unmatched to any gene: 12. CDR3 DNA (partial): TGTGCCAGCAGCACTCCCGCCAGGAGCGGGAGGAACATT. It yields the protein CASSTPARSGRNI. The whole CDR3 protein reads CASSTPARSGRNIQYF.

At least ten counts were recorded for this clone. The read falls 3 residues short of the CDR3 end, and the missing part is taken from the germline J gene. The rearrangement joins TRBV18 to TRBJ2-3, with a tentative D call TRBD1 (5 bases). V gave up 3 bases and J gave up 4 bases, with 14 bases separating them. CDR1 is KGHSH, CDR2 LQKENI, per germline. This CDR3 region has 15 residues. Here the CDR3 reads CASSPDKGAPDTQYF. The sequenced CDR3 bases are TGTGCCAGCTCACCGGACAAAGGGGCCCCAGATACG.

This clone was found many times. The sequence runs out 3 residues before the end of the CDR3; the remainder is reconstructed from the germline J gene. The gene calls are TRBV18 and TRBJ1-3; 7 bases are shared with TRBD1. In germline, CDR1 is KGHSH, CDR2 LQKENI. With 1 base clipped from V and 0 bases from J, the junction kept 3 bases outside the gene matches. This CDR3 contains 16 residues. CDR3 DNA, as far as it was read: TGTGCCAGCTCACCACAACAGGGGCTCTCTGGAAACACC. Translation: CASSPQQGLSGNT. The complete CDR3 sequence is CASSPQQGLSGNTIYF.

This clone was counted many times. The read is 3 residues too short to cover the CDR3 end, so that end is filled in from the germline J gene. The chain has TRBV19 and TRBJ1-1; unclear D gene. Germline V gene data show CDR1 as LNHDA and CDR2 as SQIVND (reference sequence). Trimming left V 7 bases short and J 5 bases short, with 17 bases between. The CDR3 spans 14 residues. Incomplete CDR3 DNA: TGTGCCAGTAATAACCAACAGAGTAAGACTGAA. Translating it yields CASNNQQSKTE. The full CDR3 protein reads CASNNQQSKTEAFF.

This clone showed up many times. Here the CDR3 reads CASSYGLAGVEQYF. The CDR3 bases that were read are TGTGCCAGCAGCTACGGACTAGCGGGAGTCGAG. V usage is TRBV11-2 and J usage is TRBJ2-7, with 13 bases fitting TRBD2. Read data end 3 residues before the CDR3 end; the end is taken from the germline J gene. Trimming took 4 bases from V and 6 from J; bases not matched to a gene: 3. CDR3 length: 14 amino acids. In germline, CDR1 is SGHAT, CDR2 FQNNGV.

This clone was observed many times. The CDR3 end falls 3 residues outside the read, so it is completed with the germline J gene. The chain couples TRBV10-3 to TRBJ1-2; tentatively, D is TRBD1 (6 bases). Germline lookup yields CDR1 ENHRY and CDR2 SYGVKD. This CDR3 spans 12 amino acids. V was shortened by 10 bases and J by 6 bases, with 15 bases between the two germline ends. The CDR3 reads CATQPGADGYTF. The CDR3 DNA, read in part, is TGTGCCACCCAACCAGGGGCGGATGGC.

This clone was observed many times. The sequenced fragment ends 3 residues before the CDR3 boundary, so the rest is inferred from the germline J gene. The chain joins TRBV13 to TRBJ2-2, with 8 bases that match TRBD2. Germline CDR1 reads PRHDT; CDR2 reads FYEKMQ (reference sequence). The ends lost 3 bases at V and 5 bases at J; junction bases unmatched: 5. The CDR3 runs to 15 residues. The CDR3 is CASSFQIAGTGELFF. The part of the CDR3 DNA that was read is TGTGCCAGCAGCTTTCAGATAGCGGGAACCGGGGAG. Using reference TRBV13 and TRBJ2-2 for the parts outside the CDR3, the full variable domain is AAGVIQSPRHLIKEKRETATLKCYPIPRHDTVYWYQQGPGQDPQFLISFYEKMQSDKGSIPDRFSAQQFSDYHSELNMSSLELGDSALYFCASSFQIAGTGELFFGEGSRLTVL.

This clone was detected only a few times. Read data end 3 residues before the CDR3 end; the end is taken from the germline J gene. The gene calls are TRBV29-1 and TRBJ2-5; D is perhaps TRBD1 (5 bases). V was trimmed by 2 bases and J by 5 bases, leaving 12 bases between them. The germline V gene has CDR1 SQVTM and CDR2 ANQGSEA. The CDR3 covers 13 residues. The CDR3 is CSVERTPRETQYF. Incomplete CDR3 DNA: TGCAGCGTTGAAAGGACACCTCGGGAGACC.

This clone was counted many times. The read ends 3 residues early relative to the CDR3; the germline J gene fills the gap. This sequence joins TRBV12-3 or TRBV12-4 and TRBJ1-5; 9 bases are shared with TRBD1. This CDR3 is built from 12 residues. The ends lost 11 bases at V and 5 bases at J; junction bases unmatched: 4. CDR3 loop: CAVGQGHQPQHF. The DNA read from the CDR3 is TGTGCCGTGGGACAGGGTCATCAGCCC.

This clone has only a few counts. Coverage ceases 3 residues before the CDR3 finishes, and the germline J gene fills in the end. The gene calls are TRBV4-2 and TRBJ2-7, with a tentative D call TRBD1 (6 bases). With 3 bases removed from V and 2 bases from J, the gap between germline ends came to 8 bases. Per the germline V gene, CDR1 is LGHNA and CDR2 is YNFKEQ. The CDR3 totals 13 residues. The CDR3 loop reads CASSQGATYEQYF. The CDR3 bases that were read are TGTGCCAGCAGCCAGGGGGCGACCTACGAG.

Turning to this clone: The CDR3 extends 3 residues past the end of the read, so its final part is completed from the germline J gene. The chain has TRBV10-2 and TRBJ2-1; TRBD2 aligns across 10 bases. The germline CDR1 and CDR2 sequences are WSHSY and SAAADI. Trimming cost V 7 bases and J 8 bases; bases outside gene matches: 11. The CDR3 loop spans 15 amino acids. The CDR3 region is CASKYSGRHRDEQFF. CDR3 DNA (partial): TGCGCCAGCAAATATAGCGGGAGGCATAGGGATGAG.

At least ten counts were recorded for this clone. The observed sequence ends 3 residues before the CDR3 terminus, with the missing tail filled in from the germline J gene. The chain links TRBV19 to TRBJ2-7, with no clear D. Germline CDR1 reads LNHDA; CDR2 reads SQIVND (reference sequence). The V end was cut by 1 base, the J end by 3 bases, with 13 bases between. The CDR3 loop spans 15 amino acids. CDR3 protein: CASSIAPTESYEQYF. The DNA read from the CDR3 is TGTGCCAGTAGTATAGCTCCCACAGAGAGCTACGAG.

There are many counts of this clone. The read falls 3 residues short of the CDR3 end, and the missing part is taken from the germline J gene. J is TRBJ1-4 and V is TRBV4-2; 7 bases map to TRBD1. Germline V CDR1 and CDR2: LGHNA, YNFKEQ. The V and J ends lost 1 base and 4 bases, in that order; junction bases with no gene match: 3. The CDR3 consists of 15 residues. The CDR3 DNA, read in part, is TGTGCCAGCAGCCAAGTGACAGGGAATAATGAAAAA. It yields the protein CASSQVTGNNEK. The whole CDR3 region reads CASSQVTGNNEKLFF.

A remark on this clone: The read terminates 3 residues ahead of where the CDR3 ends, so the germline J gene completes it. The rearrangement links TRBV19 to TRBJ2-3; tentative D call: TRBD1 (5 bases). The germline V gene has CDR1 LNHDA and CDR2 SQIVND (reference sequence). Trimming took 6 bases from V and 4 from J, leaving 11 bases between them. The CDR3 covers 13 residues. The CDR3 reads CASRNPGSDTQYF. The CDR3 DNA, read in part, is TGTGCCAGTAGAAACCCAGGGTCAGATACG.